This T cell receptor beta chain is drawn from a study of T-cell memory formation after mild COVID-19. General study points: CD4/CD8 balance held among clones contracting day 15 to 85, and later expanders leaned CD4+.

A few counts support this clonotype. Antigen: not known. Germline values: CDR1 SEHNR, CDR2 FQNEAQ (reference sequence). This CDR3 spans 15 amino acids. Losses at the gene ends were 5 bases for V and 4 bases for J; bases not matched to a gene: 9. A 5'RACE reaction primed in the constant segment made cDNA libraries of TCR alpha and TCR beta, and these carried sample barcodes and UMIs. A single record per CDR3 protein comes from TCRdb applying MiXCR to the 5' RACE reads. The sample has more than 450,000 distinct CDR3 sequences, over 15% seen once; the top ten hold 12%. Source material: PBMCs or a T cell subset sorted from them (not recorded which). This sequence originates from an adult woman who had mild COVID-19 (a few samples of this study predate the infection). Cell type and time point are not known. This sequence joins TRBV7-9 and TRBJ1-1; TRBD1 aligns across 8 bases. CDR3 sequence: CASSRGFTGGTEAFF. The CDR3 DNA is TGTGCCAGCAGCCGCGGCTTTACAGGGGGCACTGAAGCTTTCTTT. The complete variable domain, with remaining parts taken from reference TRBV7-9 and TRBJ1-1, reads DTGVSQNPRHKITKRGQNVTFRCDPISEHNRLYWYRQTLGQGPEFLTYFQNEAQLEKSRLLSDRFSAERPKGSFSTLEIQRTEQGDSAMYLCASSRGFTGGTEAFFGQGTRLTVV.